One T cell receptor beta chain is described in this entry. The sample originates from a study of blood T cell repertoires in COVID-19. Looking at the study overall: The United States, Italy and Spain were the sources of the acute and convalescent COVID-19 samples. T cells, B-cell-depleted T cells, or PBMCs provided the cDNA or gDNA that served as material.

Patients in Seattle were enrolled during active infection, then followed longitudinally. As originally analysed: By means of reference gene primer amplification, nucleated cell counts were estimated. The protocol was immunoSEQ multiplex PCR, while the TCRdb copy is restricted to in-frame clones and leaves out a portion. The V and J calls and clone size were taken over from that table, and D and trimming were inferred from the DNA. The repertoire includes 130,000 to 150,000 clones, 80% to 90% of them detected once, and 8% sits in the top ten. The CDR3 contains 16 residues. CDR1 and CDR2 (germline): SGHRS, YFSETQ. The J segment lost 4 bases and the V segment lost 0 bases, leaving 8 bases of the junction unmatched.

This chain links TRBV5-1 with TRBJ1-1, with 8 nucleotides matching TRBD1. The sample taken for sequencing was peripheral blood. The TCR was taken from a woman in her sixties or seventies with COVID-19, enrolled during active disease. CDR3 DNA: TGCGCCAGCAGCTTGGCCAGTGGGCAGGGGGCCACTGAAGCTTTCTTT. Translating gives CASSLASGQGATEAFF.